Each of the 25 T cell receptor beta chains below was sequenced from the same sample in a study of T cell changes during pregnancy in multiple sclerosis. Only in-frame clones appear in the TCRdb table, and some are missing; sequencing was by immunoSEQ multiplex PCR. The table shows 95,000 to 110,000 clones, with roughly 92% occurring only once. The sample in question was peripheral blood, obtained in the third trimester of pregnancy. The origin of the receptors is a female donor in good health, enrolled as a control in a pregnancy study.

The V gene is TRBV4-1, the J gene TRBJ1-1; D is perhaps TRBD1 (6 bases). CDR1 is MGHRA and CDR2 is YSYEKL in the germline V gene. The CDR3 consists of 19 residues. The V and J ends lost 0 bases and 1 base respectively, with 21 bases between them. CDR3 nucleotide sequence: TGCGCCAGCAGCCAAGATCCAAGGAGACAGGTTGCTCGGAACACTGAAGCTTTCTTT. This encodes CASSQDPRRQVARNTEAFF.

The V gene is TRBV9, the J gene TRBJ1-1; 11 positions match TRBD1. Germline loops: CDR1 SGDLS, CDR2 YYNGEE. The CDR3 contains 17 residues. V shed 0 bases, J shed 3 bases, and the junction held 7 bases outside the gene matches. The CDR3 nucleotides read TGTGCCAGCAGCGTAGATGCGGTGGGACAGGGGGACACTGAAGCTTTCTTT. Encoded protein: CASSVDAVGQGDTEAFF.

The rearrangement uses TRBV5-1 and TRBJ2-1; 10 nucleotides align to TRBD2. Germline CDR1 is SGHRS and CDR2 is YFSETQ. Trimming at V came to 3 bases and at J to 0 bases, leaving 9 bases not matched to a gene. This CDR3 spans 18 amino acids. The CDR3 nucleotides are TGCGCCAGCAGCTCCCCTAGCGGGGGTACCTCCTCCTACAATGAGCAGTTCTTC. Translation gives CASSSPSGGTSSYNEQFF.

J is TRBJ1-3 and V is TRBV9, with TRBD1 as a possible D gene (5 bases). V gave up 4 bases and J gave up 4 bases, with 15 bases separating them. The CDR3 sequence is 15 residues long. Germline V CDR1 and CDR2: SGDLS, YYNGEE. CDR3 coding DNA: TGTGCCAGCAGCCCCCGCCAGGGAACGGGAAACACCATATATTTT. It encodes CASSPRQGTGNTIYF.

The CDR3 DNA reads TGTGCCAGCAGCCTTCCCGCCCAGGACAGGGTACCCCACAATGAGCAGTTCTTC. Translated, it gives CASSLPAQDRVPHNEQFF. The V and J genes are TRBV7-3 and TRBJ2-1; 8 bases line up with TRBD1. With 5 bases clipped from V and 5 bases from J, the junction kept 17 bases outside the gene matches. CDR1 SGHTA and CDR2 FQGTGA come from the germline V gene. This CDR3 spans 18 amino acids. The variable domain in full, completed from reference TRBV7-3 and TRBJ2-1, reads GAGVSQTPSNKVTEKGKYVELRCDPISGHTALYWYRQSLGQGPEFLIYFQGTGAADDSGLPNDRFFAVRPEGSVSTLKIQRTERGDSAVYLCASSLPAQDRVPHNEQFFGPGTRLTVL.

The CDR3 loop is CASSAPGEGGSGNTIYF. The CDR3 DNA reads as TGTGCCAGCAGCGCCCCCGGGGAGGGCGGCTCTGGAAACACCATATATTTT. The chain employs TRBV9 and TRBJ1-3; D is unresolved. The CDR3 extends over 17 amino acids. The V and J ends lost 3 bases and 0 bases respectively, with 16 bases between them. Germline loops: CDR1 SGDLS, CDR2 YYNGEE.

This clone showed up just a few times. V is TRBV7-9 and J is TRBJ1-3, with TRBD1 identical over 7 bases. With V trimmed by 3 bases and J by 4 bases, 6 bases remained unmatched. The CDR3 is 15 amino acids. Germline V gene data show CDR1 as SEHNR and CDR2 as FQNEAQ (reference sequence). Here the CDR3 DNA reads TGTGCCAGCAGCTTCCGACAGGGAGAAGGAAACACCATATATTTT. The encoded protein is CASSFRQGEGNTIYF.

V gene TRBV30 combines with J gene TRBJ1-5; 8 positions agree with TRBD1. This CDR3 contains 15 residues. Germline V lookup: CDR1 GTSNPN, CDR2 SVGIG (reference sequence). After removal of 3 bases from V and 2 bases from J, the junction contained 6 bases not matched to a gene. The CDR3 coding sequence is TGTGCCTGGAGGACGAAGGGACAGGGCAATCAGCCCCAGCATTTT. It translates to CAWRTKGQGNQPQHF.

This rearrangement joins TRBV7-9 to TRBJ2-2, with 10 positions matching TRBD2. The CDR3 has 17 residues. V was clipped by 3 bases and J by 7 bases; unmatched bases: 11. Germline V CDR1 and CDR2: SEHNR, FQNEAQ (reference sequence). As DNA, the CDR3 is TGTGCCAGCAGCTTCCCCCGAGCGGGGGGGCCGGACGGGGAGCTGTTTTTT. It is translated as CASSFPRAGGPDGELFF.

This clone was seen just once. The chain joins TRBV7-2 to TRBJ2-3, with D possibly TRBD2 on 6 matching bases. This CDR3 is 14 amino acids long. V lost 4 bases to trimming and J lost 2 bases, with 10 bases between them. From germline, CDR1 is SGHTA and CDR2 FQGNSA. CDR3 loop: CASSSGLYTDTQYF. DNA for the CDR3: TGTGCCAGCAGCTCGGGACTCTACACAGATACGCAGTATTTT. Complete variable domain (other parts from reference TRBV7-2 and TRBJ2-3): GAGVSQSPSNKVTEKGKDVELRCDPISGHTALYWYRQSLGQGLEFLIYFQGNSAPDKSGLPSDRFSAERTGGSVSTLTIQRTQQEDSAVYLCASSSGLYTDTQYFGPGTRLTVL.

V is TRBV18 and J is TRBJ2-3, with D possibly TRBD2 on 5 matching bases. The CDR3 is 13 amino acids. Germline values: CDR1 KGHSH, CDR2 LQKENI. V was trimmed by 0 bases and J by 11 bases, leaving 12 bases between them. The chain's CDR3 is CASSPPIAGVQYF. CDR3 nucleotides: TGTGCCAGCTCACCACCGATCGCGGGCGTGCAGTATTTT. The full variable domain, its missing parts supplied by reference TRBV18 and TRBJ2-3, is NAGVMQNPRHLVRRRGQEARLRCSPMKGHSHVYWYRQLPEEGLKFMVYLQKENIIDESGMPKERFSAEFPKEGPSILRIQQVVRGDSAAYFCASSPPIAGVQYFGPGTRLTVL.

The gene calls are TRBV5-6 and TRBJ1-5, with TRBD1 matching 7 bases. V was pared by 2 bases and J by 4 bases, with 12 bases of the junction left unmatched. There are 17 residues in the CDR3. The germline gives CDR1 SGHDT, CDR2 YYEEEE. In DNA form, the CDR3 reads TGTGCCAGCAGCTTTGAGGGGGCAGGGCGCCAAAATCAGCCCCAGCATTTT. This codes for CASSFEGAGRQNQPQHF.

The V and J genes are TRBV5-4 and TRBJ2-7, with D perhaps matching TRBD1 (6 bases). CDR3 length: 17 residues. Per the germline V gene, CDR1 is SGHNT and CDR2 is YYREEE (reference sequence). Trimming removed 4 bases at V and 0 bases at J, with 20 bases between. The CDR3, as DNA: TGTGCCAGCAGCCCGTCACCCGTTGCAGGGGACTCCTACGAGCAGTACTTC. This translates into CASSPSPVAGDSYEQYF.

The CDR3 nucleotides read TGTGCCAGCAGCTTTAACTTTTATTTAACTGAAGCTTTCTTT. Protein product: CASSFNFYLTEAFF. This chain joins TRBV11-2 and TRBJ1-1; D is ambiguous. Trimming took off 3 bases at V and 5 bases at J, with 13 bases between the two ends. This CDR3 has 14 residues. The germline V gene encodes CDR1 SGHAT and CDR2 FQNNGV.

This chain connects TRBV5-1 to TRBJ2-1; D might be TRBD2 (7 bases). Germline loops: CDR1 SGHRS, CDR2 YFSETQ. The length of the CDR3 is 14 residues. The V end was cut by 0 bases, the J end by 7 bases, with 11 bases between. The CDR3 DNA reads as TGCGCCAGCAGCTTGGCCGGGGGGCGGAATGAGCAGTTCTTC. Protein: CASSLAGGRNEQFF.

CDR3 coding DNA: TGCGCCAGCAGCCCCGACAAATTTGGAAACACCATATATTTT. This encodes CASSPDKFGNTIYF. The V and J genes are TRBV4-3 and TRBJ1-3; D not resolved. CDR1 LGHNA and CDR2 YSLEER come from the germline V gene. The CDR3 length is 14 residues. The germline V and J ends were trimmed by 4 bases and 3 bases, with 10 bases remaining between them.

This chain connects TRBV30 to TRBJ1-2; D remains ambiguous. CDR1 and CDR2 (germline): GTSNPN, SVGIG (reference sequence). Trimming pared 3 bases from V and 4 bases from J, leaving 12 bases between. The CDR3 loop spans 13 amino acids. CDR3 protein: CAWRVEYIYGYTF. DNA for the CDR3: TGTGCCTGGAGAGTAGAATATATCTATGGCTACACCTTC.

The chain recombines TRBV5-1 with TRBJ1-4; D is unresolved. Germline V gene sequence: CDR1 SGHRS, CDR2 YFSETQ. V was clipped by 3 bases and J by 1 base, with 10 bases between them. The length of the CDR3 is 15 residues. The CDR3 is CASSSNTGTNEKLFF. CDR3 DNA sequence: TGCGCCAGCAGCTCAAACACGGGAACTAATGAAAAACTGTTTTTT.

The chain joins TRBV6-1 to TRBJ1-1; no clear D gene. Germline V CDR1 and CDR2: MNHNS, SASEGT. The CDR3 has 15 amino acids. V lost 2 bases, J lost 4 bases, and 14 bases lay in between. CDR3 nucleotides: TGTGCCAGCAGTGAATATACAGCTGCGATCACTGAAGCTTTCTTT. Amino acid sequence: CASSEYTAAITEAFF.

This clone was counted a single time. J is TRBJ2-2 and V is TRBV4-1, with D maybe TRBD2 (5 bases). The germline V gene has CDR1 MGHRA and CDR2 YSYEKL. The ends were cut back, 1 base at V and 6 bases at J, with 24 bases in the middle. CDR3 length: 19 amino acids. The chain's CDR3 is CASSQGYASRRGSAGELFF. In nucleotides, the CDR3 is TGCGCCAGCAGCCAAGGGTATGCCTCGAGGCGCGGGTCCGCCGGGGAGCTGTTTTTT.

Written as DNA, the CDR3 is TGCGCCAGCATTGAACCAGGGGGCCCCGGGGAGCTGTTTTTT. It encodes CASIEPGGPGELFF. The chain employs TRBV5-1 and TRBJ2-2, with TRBD1 identical over 8 bases. This CDR3 region has 14 residues. Germline assignment: CDR1 SGHRS and CDR2 YFSETQ. V shed 6 bases, J shed 6 bases, and the junction held 7 bases outside the gene matches. Variable domain in full (rest from reference TRBV5-1 and TRBJ2-2): KAGVTQTPRYLIKTRGQQVTLSCSPISGHRSVSWYQQTPGQGLQFLFEYFSETQRNKGNFPGRFSGRQFSNSRSEMNVSTLELGDSALYLCASIEPGGPGELFFGEGSRLTVL.

This clone was counted once. The chain couples TRBV6-5 to TRBJ2-1; 8 positions agree with TRBD1. The germline V gene has CDR1 MNHEY and CDR2 SVGAGI. The CDR3 is made up of 16 amino acids. Losses at the gene ends were 0 bases for V and 2 bases for J; bases not matched to a gene: 3. The DNA for the CDR3 is TGTGCCAGCAGTTACTCGGGCAGGGGGCCCTACAATGAGCAGTTCTTC. This sequence encodes CASSYSGRGPYNEQFF.

This sequence joins TRBV7-2 and TRBJ1-2, with 7 bases lining up with TRBD1. From germline, CDR1 is SGHTA and CDR2 FQGNSA. This CDR3 comprises 15 residues. J was trimmed by 0 bases and V by 7 bases; bases with no gene match: 8. CDR3 coding DNA: TGTGCCAGCACCCTTCCGGGACAGCCTAACTATGGCTACACCTTC. Amino acid sequence: CASTLPGQPNYGYTF.

The CDR3 nucleotides are TGTGCCAGCAGCCGACCAGGACAGATCGGCACTGAAGCTTTCTTT. Translation: CASSRPGQIGTEAFF. The chain recombines TRBV5-6 with TRBJ1-1; D perhaps matches TRBD1 (6 bases). Deletions cut 4 bases from V and 4 bases from J, with 17 bases between. Germline CDR1 reads SGHDT; CDR2 reads YYEEEE. The CDR3 contains 15 residues. The full variable domain, completed using reference TRBV5-6 and TRBJ1-1, is DAGVTQSPTHLIKTRGQQVTLRCSPKSGHDTVSWYQQALGQGPQFIFQYYEEEERQRGNFPDRFSGHQFPNYSSELNVNALLLGDSALYLCASSRPGQIGTEAFFGQGTRLTVV.

The chain employs TRBV6-1 and TRBJ2-5; 8 bases are a match to TRBD1. The end of the DNA aligns better with TRBJ2-7, so the J call may be wrong. From germline, CDR1 is MNHNS and CDR2 SASEGT. The CDR3 sequence is 15 residues long. CDR3 coding DNA: TGTGCCAGCAGTGTCGGCCAGGGGGCATCCTACGAGCAGTACTTC. As protein: CASSVGQGASYEQYF.